This TCR beta chain was identified during a study of cytomegalovirus exposure and HLA in healthy donors. Method: immunoSEQ multiplex PCR; TCRdb's copy keeps in-frame clones and lacks some. The profile shows under 150,000 clones, around 84% of them singletons. This CDR3 has 16 amino acids. V was pared by 2 bases and J by 5 bases, with 16 bases between. Germline V gene sequence: CDR1 SGHTA, CDR2 FQGNSA. Turning to this clone: No antigen is known for it.

Study outcomes and limitations: High specificity and sensitivity for cytomegalovirus status were reported for the classifier. A subsequent analysis found that TCR clusters from the first cohort also tended to co-occur in the approximately 130 validation repertoires, with 94% of cluster scores above 0.

The validation cohort, a group of around 130 subjects, included the donors and was separate from the roughly 700-subject first cohort. Sample: PBMCs. This TCR came from a man aged 18 to 29 in good health and CMV-seropositive. The rearrangement uses TRBV7-2 and TRBJ2-1; D is perhaps TRBD1 (6 bases). The CDR3 coding sequence is TGTGCCAGCAGCTTATTTAACAGGGCCCCAAACAATGAGCAGTTCTTC. The encoded protein is CASSLFNRAPNNEQFF.